This T cell receptor beta chain came from a study of response to subunit inactivated influenza vaccine. TCRdb analysed the RT-PCR reads with MiXCR anew, one entry per CDR3 protein. The sample includes 530,000 or so distinct CDR3 sequences, around 25% of them seen just once. The sample holds a few counts of this clonotype. V was shortened by 3 bases and J by 3 bases, with 11 bases between the two germline ends. The CDR3 runs 14 residues. Germline CDR1 reads SGDLS; CDR2 reads YYNGEE. The sequences come from CD4+ T cells sorted from PBMCs, collected more than 4 days after vaccination. This clonotype was obtained from a man between 45 and 60 years old who received an inactivated influenza vaccine. The chain joins TRBV9 to TRBJ2-3, with D unclear. The CDR3 coding sequence is TGTGCCAGCAGCGAGAGGCAATGGACAGATACGCAGTATTTT. Encoded protein: CASSERQWTDTQYF.